The next 27 T cell receptor beta chains were all read from a single sample in a study of T-cell memory formation after mild COVID-19. MiXCR, applied by TCRdb to the 5' RACE reads, yields one record per CDR3 protein. The data hold fewer than 400,000 distinct CDR3 sequences, with 10% to 15% observed a single time. Material for sequencing was PBMCs or a T cell subset sorted from them (not recorded which). The receptor source for this set is a young man who had mild COVID-19 (a few samples of this study predate the infection). Cell type and time point are not known.

This clonotype has a count of ten or more. An end of the junction does not agree with germline; a read error may underlie this. The J gene is TRBJ2-5, the V gene TRBV7-9, with a weak D call TRBD2 (5 bases). The germline V gene has CDR1 SEHNR and CDR2 FQNEAQ (reference sequence). The CDR3 has 13 residues. CDR3 amino acids: CASSLSGQETQYF. DNA of the CDR3: TGCGCCAGCAGCTTAAGCGGACAAGAGACCCAGTACTTC.

The gene calls are TRBV27 and TRBJ2-2; maybe TRBD1 (6 bases). The germline CDR1 and CDR2 sequences are MNHEY and SMNVEV (reference sequence). This CDR3 comprises 15 residues. V was trimmed by 2 bases and J by 6 bases, leaving 13 bases between them. CDR3 sequence reads: CASSLIQGLSGELFF. DNA for the CDR3: TGTGCCAGCAGTTTAATTCAGGGGTTGTCCGGGGAGCTGTTTTTT.

This clonotype was observed a handful of times. The CDR3 nucleotides are TGTGCCAGCAGTATCTCAGGGGGATCAACTGAAGCTTTCTTT. It is translated as CASSISGGSTEAFF. The chain joins TRBV6-5 to TRBJ1-1; TRBD1 aligns across 7 bases. The CDR3 runs to 14 residues. From germline, CDR1 is MNHEY and CDR2 SVGAGI. V was clipped by 5 bases and J by 5 bases; unmatched bases: 8.

This clonotype came up a few times. This sequence joins TRBV7-6 and TRBJ2-1; 8 bases line up with TRBD2. The germline V gene has CDR1 SGHVS and CDR2 FNYEAQ. V trimming: 4 bases; J trimming: 6 bases; junction bases outside the gene matches: 14. The CDR3 has 17 residues. The CDR3 loop is CASSSPPRGGSVNEQFF. DNA for the CDR3: TGTGCCAGCAGCTCCCCGCCCCGGGGGGGATCGGTCAATGAGCAGTTCTTC.

This clonotype was seen a few times. V gene TRBV5-1 combines with J gene TRBJ2-3, with D uncertain. CDR1 and CDR2 from the germline V gene are SGHRS and YFSETQ. The CDR3 spans 13 residues. With 5 bases removed from V and 0 bases from J, the gap between germline ends came to 7 bases. Here the CDR3 DNA reads TGCGCCAGCAGGGAAACTAGCACAGATACGCAGTATTTT. This encodes CASRETSTDTQYF.

The chain joins TRBV7-2 to TRBJ1-1, with D unclear. The CDR3 has 14 amino acids. Germline V lookup: CDR1 SGHTA, CDR2 FQGNSA. Trimming shortened V by 5 bases and J by 0 bases, and 10 bases separated the two germline ends. CDR3 nucleotides: TGTGCCAGCAGCAGTATGGGGTTGAACACTGAAGCTTTCTTT. Its protein product is CASSSMGLNTEAFF. Together with reference TRBV7-2 and TRBJ1-1, the CDR3 gives the full variable domain: GAGVSQSPSNKVTEKGKDVELRCDPISGHTALYWYRQSLGQGLEFLIYFQGNSAPDKSGLPSDRFSAERTGGSVSTLTIQRTQQEDSAVYLCASSSMGLNTEAFFGQGTRLTVV.

This clonotype occurred a few times. The chain has TRBV2 and TRBJ2-3; maybe TRBD1 (5 bases). CDR3 length equals 13 residues. Trimming took off 7 bases at V and 4 bases at J, with 12 bases between the two ends. CDR1 and CDR2 from the germline V gene are SNHLY and FYNNEI. CDR3 region: CASTQGVADTQYF. Here the CDR3 DNA reads TGTGCCAGCACCCAGGGCGTCGCAGATACGCAGTATTTT.

This clonotype appeared a few times. The rearrangement uses TRBV11-2 and TRBJ2-5, with D possibly being TRBD1 (5 bases). Trimming removed 5 bases from V and 5 bases from J, with 15 bases in between. Per the germline V gene, CDR1 is SGHAT and CDR2 is FQNNGV. The CDR3 runs 14 residues. CDR3 amino acids: CASSAGAKGETQYF. CDR3 DNA: TGTGCCAGCAGCGCCGGCGCCAAGGGGGAGACCCAGTACTTC.

The chain carries TRBV28 and TRBJ2-7; 12 nucleotides agree with TRBD1. Unmatched junction bases numbered 3, after V lost 4 bases and J lost 5 bases. CDR1 and CDR2 (germline): MDHEN, SYDVKM. CDR3 length equals 14 residues. The CDR3 DNA is TGTGCCAGCAGTTGGGACAGGGGGCTTGACGAGCAGTACGTC. Amino acids: CASSWDRGLDEQYV.

This clonotype was picked up a small number of times. The chain combines TRBV5-1 with TRBJ1-1; weak D call: TRBD1 (6 bases). The CDR3 has 15 amino acids. CDR1 is SGHRS, CDR2 YFSETQ, per germline. V lost 4 bases, J lost 0 bases, and 13 bases lay in between. This chain's CDR3 is CASSGGQSMNTEAFF. As DNA, the CDR3 is TGCGCCAGCAGCGGAGGACAGAGCATGAACACTGAAGCTTTCTTT.

This chain uses TRBV7-6 with TRBJ2-2; 12 nucleotides line up with TRBD2. Germline V gives CDR1 SGHVS, CDR2 FNYEAQ. V lost 5 bases and J lost 7; bases outside the gene matches: 11. This CDR3 has 17 residues. CDR3 sequence: CASSRPASGGAVGELFF. As DNA, the CDR3 is TGTGCCAGCAGCCGCCCCGCTAGCGGGGGGGCCGTCGGGGAGCTGTTTTTT.

This clonotype has a handful of counts. The chain links TRBV6-2 or TRBV6-3 to TRBJ2-7; D is unclear. Germline CDR1 and CDR2: MNHEY and SVGEGT. The CDR3 loop spans 14 amino acids. V lost 5 bases, J lost 0 bases, and 11 bases lay in between. The CDR3 protein is CASSGQVDSYEQYV. The CDR3 DNA sequence: TGTGCCAGCAGTGGGCAGGTCGACTCCTACGAGCAGTACGTC.

This clonotype appeared a few times. The V and J genes are TRBV5-1 and TRBJ2-7, with D perhaps matching TRBD1 or TRBD2 (5 bases each). Per germline, CDR1 SGHRS and CDR2 YFSETQ. CDR3 size: 15 residues. V lost 2 bases and J lost 3, with 15 bases in between. In DNA, the CDR3 is TGCGCCAGCAGCTTCAGGGACCCTTCGTTCTACGAGCAGTACGTC. It encodes CASSFRDPSFYEQYV.

The V call is TRBV7-9, the J call TRBJ2-2, with 9 bases matching TRBD1. This CDR3 comprises 14 residues. V trimming: 5 bases; J trimming: 6 bases; junction bases outside the gene matches: 4. In germline, CDR1 is SEHNR, CDR2 FQNEAQ (reference sequence). Written as DNA, the CDR3 is TGTGCCAGCAGCACACAGGGGGCAGCCGGGGAGCTGTTTTTT. Its translation is CASSTQGAAGELFF.

The V gene is TRBV27, the J gene TRBJ1-2, with unresolved D. Deletions cut 0 bases from V and 2 bases from J, with 10 bases between. This CDR3 has 15 residues. Germline V gene sequence: CDR1 MNHEY, CDR2 SMNVEV (reference sequence). CDR3 sequence (DNA): TGTGCCAGCAGTTTATCGGGCAGCCGGAACTATGGCTACACCTTC. Residues: CASSLSGSRNYGYTF.

The chain joins TRBV6-2 or TRBV6-3 to TRBJ2-7, with TRBD1 as a possible D gene (6 bases). Germline CDR1 is MNHEY and CDR2 is SVGEGT. Between the trimmed V and J ends, which lost 6 bases and 2 bases, there was a span of 11 bases. The CDR3 length is 13 residues. CDR3 nucleotide sequence: TGTGCCAGCAGCAGGACAGCCACCTACGAGCAGTACTTC. The encoded protein is CASSRTATYEQYF.

This chain joins TRBV5-1 and TRBJ1-4; D uncertain. Germline CDR1 reads SGHRS; CDR2 reads YFSETQ. This CDR3 comprises 13 residues. With 2 bases removed from V and 4 bases from J, the gap between germline ends came to 6 bases. The CDR3, as DNA: TGCGCCAGCAGCTTTAGCGGTAATGAAAAACTGTTTTTT. Translation: CASSFSGNEKLFF.

This clonotype was seen a single time. The chain is built from TRBV2 and TRBJ2-6; 9 nucleotides agree with TRBD1. The CDR3 covers 17 residues. The germline V gene encodes CDR1 SNHLY and CDR2 FYNNEI. V dropped 5 bases and J dropped 2; count of bases not matched to a gene: 7. In DNA, the CDR3 is TGTGCCAGCAGTTTCCCGGGACAGGGACCTGGGGCCAACGTCCTGACTTTC. Translated: CASSFPGQGPGANVLTF.

This clonotype has more than one count but fewer than ten. The chain links TRBV11-2 to TRBJ2-4; unclear D gene. The V end was cut by 0 bases, the J end by 7 bases, with 7 bases between. There are 13 residues in the CDR3. The V gene's germline CDR1 is SGHAT and CDR2 FQNNGV. The CDR3 DNA is TGTGCCAGCAGCTTAGATTTGGGGAACATTCAGTACTTC. Residues: CASSLDLGNIQYF.

This clonotype was counted a few times. The chain combines TRBV5-6 with TRBJ2-2; TRBD2 is a possible D gene (6 bases). Trimming removed 5 bases at V and 6 bases at J, with 17 bases between. CDR1 is SGHDT, CDR2 YYEEEE, per germline. This CDR3 region has 15 residues. The CDR3 loop reads CASSGRSAGPGELFF. The CDR3 DNA reads as TGTGCCAGCAGTGGGAGGTCGGCGGGGCCCGGGGAGCTGTTTTTT.

This clonotype has at least ten counts. The chain is built from TRBV7-3 and TRBJ1-1; TRBD1 matches at 11 bases. Per the germline V gene, CDR1 is SGHTA and CDR2 is FQGTGA. The trim removed 5 bases at V and 5 bases at J, leaving 1 base unmatched. The length of the CDR3 is 13 residues. The CDR3 region has the DNA TGTGCCAGCAGCCGGGACAGGGGGACTGAAGCTTTCTTT. This sequence encodes CASSRDRGTEAFF.

This clonotype has a handful of counts. The chain combines TRBV4-1 with TRBJ1-1; TRBD1 matches 10 bases. V lost 0 bases, J lost 10 bases, and 8 bases stayed unmatched. Germline CDR1 and CDR2: MGHRA and YSYEKL. The CDR3 is 15 residues long. The DNA of the CDR3 is TGCGCCAGCAGCCAAGAGGCCGGGACAGGGGCCGGAGCTTTCTTT. It is translated as CASSQEAGTGAGAFF.

This clonotype appeared many times. The chain uses TRBV12-3 or TRBV12-4 and TRBJ1-1; no firm D call. The CDR3 has 13 residues. Trimming removed 3 bases at V and 3 bases at J, with 8 bases between. CDR3 region: CASSLNVHTEAFF. The CDR3 nucleotides read TGTGCCAGCAGTTTGAACGTCCACACTGAAGCTTTCTTT.

For this clonotype: This CDR3 fails to terminate in the conserved phenylalanine or tryptophan, so it likely reflects a read error. It is unclear where the CDR3 begins or ends on the DNA, so no DNA is shown, and the CDR3 is as TCRdb lists it. The genes are TRBV5-1 and TRBJ1-1; the tabulated D call, TRBD1, remains unverified against the DNA. Per the germline V gene, CDR1 is SGHRS and CDR2 is YFSETQ. The CDR3 has 11 amino acids, counting both end residues. CDR3 residues: CASSLSPETGV.

The rearrangement uses TRBV12-3 or TRBV12-4 and TRBJ2-5; 9 positions match TRBD2. This CDR3 contains 16 residues. After removal of 3 bases from V and 4 bases from J, the junction contained 9 bases not matched to a gene. The CDR3, as DNA: TGTGCCAGCAGTTTTCGTGGCGGGGGGGCCGGAGAGACCCAGTACTTC. Translating it yields CASSFRGGGAGETQYF.

In this sample, this clonotype turned up a few times. Here the CDR3 reads CSATARAGQETQYF. The CDR3 bases are TGCAGTGCTACCGCCAGGGCAGGGCAAGAGACCCAGTACTTC. The rearrangement joins TRBV20-1 to TRBJ2-5, with D perhaps TRBD1 (5 bases). This CDR3 has 14 amino acids. Trimming cost V 4 bases and J 2 bases, with 14 bases left between them. CDR1 is DFQATT and CDR2 is SNEGSKA in the germline V gene (reference sequence).

This rearrangement joins TRBV5-8 to TRBJ1-1; D not certain. The CDR3 sequence is 14 residues long. With 0 bases removed from V and 1 base from J, the gap between germline ends came to 7 bases. In germline, CDR1 is SGHTS, CDR2 YDEGEE. The CDR3 sequence: CASSLEPGNTEAFF. As DNA, the CDR3 is TGTGCCAGCAGCTTGGAGCCCGGGAACACTGAAGCTTTCTTT.